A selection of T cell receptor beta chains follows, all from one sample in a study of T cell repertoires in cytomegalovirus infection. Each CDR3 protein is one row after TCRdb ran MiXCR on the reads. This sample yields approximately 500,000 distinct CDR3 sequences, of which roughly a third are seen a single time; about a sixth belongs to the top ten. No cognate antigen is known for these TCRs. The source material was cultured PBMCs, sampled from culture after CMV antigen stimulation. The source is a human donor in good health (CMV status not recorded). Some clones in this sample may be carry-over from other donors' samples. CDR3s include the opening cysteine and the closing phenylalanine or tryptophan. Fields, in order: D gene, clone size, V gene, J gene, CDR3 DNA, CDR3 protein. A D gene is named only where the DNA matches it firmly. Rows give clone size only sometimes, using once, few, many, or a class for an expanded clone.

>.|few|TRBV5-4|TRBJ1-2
TGTGCTCCCAGCGCCGACCCCGCCTATGGCTACACCTTC
CAPSADPAYGYTF
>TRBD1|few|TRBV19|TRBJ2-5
TGTGCCAGTAGTATAGATCCAGGGGGCTGGGAGACCCAGTACTTC
CASSIDPGGWETQYF
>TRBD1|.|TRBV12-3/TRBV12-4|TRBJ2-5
TGTGCCAGCAGACGGGGACAGGGGGCGGCCCGCAAACACCAAGAGACCCAGTACTTC
CASRRGQGAARKHQETQYF
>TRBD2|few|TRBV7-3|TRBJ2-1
TGTGCCAGCAGCACCAGCGGGAGGGCCCACAATGAGCAGTTCTTC
CASSTSGRAHNEQFF
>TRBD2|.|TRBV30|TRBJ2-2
TGTGCCTGGAGTGCACTACAAATGGGACTAGCCCGGGGGGAGCTGTTTTTT
CAWSALQMGLARGELFF
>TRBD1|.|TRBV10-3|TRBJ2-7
TGTGCCATCAGTGGGGGGGACAGGGAAAGGAACGAGCAGTACTTC
CAISGGDRERNEQYF
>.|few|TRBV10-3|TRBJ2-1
TGTGCCATCAGTGAGCCACCGGGACTCGCTTTAGATGAGCAGTTCTTC
CAISEPPGLALDEQFF
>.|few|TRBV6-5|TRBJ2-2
TGTGCCAGCATTAGCGAGAACACCGGGGAGCTGTTTTTT
CASISENTGELFF
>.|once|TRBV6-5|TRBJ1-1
TGTGCCAGCAGTTACGGGGTAGATCTCGTCACTGAAGCTTTCTTT
CASSYGVDLVTEAFF
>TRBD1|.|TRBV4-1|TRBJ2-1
TGCGCCAGCAGCCATGCAGGGGGCGAAAATGAGCAGTTCTTC
CASSHAGGENEQFF
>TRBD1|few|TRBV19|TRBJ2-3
TGTGCCAGTAGTATATCGGGGACAGATACAGATACGCAGTATTTT
CASSISGTDTDTQYF
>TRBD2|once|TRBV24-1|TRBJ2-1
TGTGCCACCAGTGAGTTTACTAGCGGACGCTACAATGAGCAGTTCTTC
CATSEFTSGRYNEQFF
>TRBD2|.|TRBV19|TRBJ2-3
TGTGCCAGTAGTATTCCCGCTGGGCTAGCGGGAGAGGATACGCAGTATTTT
CASSIPAGLAGEDTQYF
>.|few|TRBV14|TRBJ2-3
TGTGCCAGCAGCCAAGACCCTATGGGGGCAGATACGCAGTATTTT
CASSQDPMGADTQYF
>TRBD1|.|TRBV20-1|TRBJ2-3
TGCAGTGCTAGGCAGGGGGCCACAGATACGCAGTATTTT
CSARQGATDTQYF
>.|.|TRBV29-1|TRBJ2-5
TGCAGCGTTAGTTCCGGGAGAAAAACGGAGACCCAGTACTTC
CSVSSGRKTETQYF
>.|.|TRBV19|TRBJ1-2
TGTGCCAGTAGTCCGGGACACCAAGGGTATGGCTACACCTTC
CASSPGHQGYGYTF
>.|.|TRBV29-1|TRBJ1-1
TGCAGCGCCGCAGGGGACGTGACTGAAGCTTTCTTT
CSAAGDVTEAFF
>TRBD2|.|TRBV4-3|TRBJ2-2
TGCGCCAGCAGCCAAGCTGGAGCTAGCGGGGCCACCGGGGAGCTGTTTTTT
CASSQAGASGATGELFF
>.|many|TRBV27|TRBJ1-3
TGTGCCAGCAGTTTGAAGGGATGGGCTGGAAACACCATATATTTT
CASSLKGWAGNTIYF